This TCR beta chain was sequenced during a study of early T cells in non-severe SARS-CoV-2 infection. On the study more broadly: Investigators sequenced bulk RNA drawn from unsorted whole blood, and chains remained unpaired. Study-level findings and limits: Matching results from VDJdb favored anti-spike CD8 responses, leaving private and CD4 specificities undetected.

In its sample, this clonotype was seen many times. Antigen specificity is unknown. Researchers attached unique molecular identifiers to individual cDNA molecules. Via MiXCR, TCRdb re-called the 5' RACE reads, giving one row per CDR3 protein. The sample consists of about 62,000 distinct CDR3 sequences, 8% to 10% of them appearing once. Trimming shortened V by 4 bases and J by 6 bases, and 10 bases separated the two germline ends. The CDR3 runs 14 residues. The source of this sequence is an adult who was a healthcare worker with PCR-confirmed SARS-CoV-2 infection or an uninfected control (not recorded which). The rearrangement uses TRBV12-3 or TRBV12-4 and TRBJ1-6, with a possible D match to TRBD1 (6 bases). Source material: whole blood. The CDR3 nucleotides read TGTGCCAGCAGTTACACAGGGCGTAATTCACCCCTCCACTTT. Its translation: CASSYTGRNSPLHF.